The 4 T cell receptor beta chains presented below share a single source sample, sequenced in a study of control samples from healthy donors and cancer patients. TCRdb keeps only in-frame clones here, not all; method: immunoSEQ multiplex PCR. The sample contains over 150,000 clones, approximately 94% of which appear only once. Sequencing used blood. The source of these receptors is a man in his forties or fifties in good health.

This clone was detected once. The chain couples TRBV7-9 to TRBJ1-2, with D maybe TRBD1 (6 bases). The germline V and J ends were trimmed by 1 base and 8 bases, with 14 bases remaining between them. Germline CDR1 is SEHNR and CDR2 is FQNEAQ (reference sequence). The CDR3 contains 14 residues. CDR3 protein: CASSLDTGAGGYTF. CDR3 sequence (DNA): TGTGCCAGCAGCTTAGACACGGGGGCCGGCGGCTACACCTTC. Supplemented by reference TRBV7-9 and TRBJ1-2, the full variable domain reads DTGVSQNPRHKITKRGQNVTFRCDPISEHNRLYWYRQTLGQGPEFLTYFQNEAQLEKSRLLSDRFSAERPKGSFSTLEIQRTEQGDSAMYLCASSLDTGAGGYTFGSGTRLTVV.

The rearrangement joins TRBV28 to TRBJ1-6; no clear D gene. V lost 4 bases, J lost 4 bases, and 11 bases lay in between. Germline V gene lookup returns CDR1 MDHEN and CDR2 SYDVKM. CDR3 length: 15 amino acids. This CDR3 reads CASSSRRGYNSPLHF. In nucleotides, the CDR3 is TGTGCCAGCAGTTCCCGGCGCGGGTATAATTCACCCCTCCACTTT.

This sequence joins TRBV7-2 and TRBJ2-3; D perhaps matches TRBD2 (5 bases). The V and J ends lost 6 bases and 2 bases respectively, with 9 bases between them. Germline CDR1 SGHTA, CDR2 FQGNSA. The CDR3 loop spans 13 amino acids. This CDR3 reads CASSTGYTDTQYF. CDR3 bases: TGTGCCAGCAGTACGGGATACACAGATACGCAGTATTTT.

V usage is TRBV30 and J usage is TRBJ1-6; D ambiguous. The CDR3 spans 13 residues. Germline CDR1 reads GTSNPN; CDR2 reads SVGIG (reference sequence). Trimming took off 7 bases at V and 0 bases at J, with 7 bases between the two ends. In nucleotides, the CDR3 is TGTGCCTTAACGAGCTCCTATAATTCACCCCTCCACTTT. It yields the protein CALTSSYNSPLHF.